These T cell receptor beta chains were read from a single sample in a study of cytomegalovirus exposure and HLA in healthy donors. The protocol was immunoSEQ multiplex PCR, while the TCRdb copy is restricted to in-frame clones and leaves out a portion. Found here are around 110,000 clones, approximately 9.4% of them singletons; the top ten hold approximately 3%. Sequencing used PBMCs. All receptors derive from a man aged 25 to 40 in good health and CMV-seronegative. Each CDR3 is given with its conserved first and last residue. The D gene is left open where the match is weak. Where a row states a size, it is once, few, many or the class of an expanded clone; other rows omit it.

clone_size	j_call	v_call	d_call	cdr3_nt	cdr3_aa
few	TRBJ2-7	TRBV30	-	TGTGCCGGGAGTCCGCACGGCTACGAGCAGTACTTC	CAGSPHGYEQYF
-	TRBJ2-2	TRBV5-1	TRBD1	TGCGCCAGCAGCCCGTGGACAGGGGGCACCGGGGAGCTGTTTTTT	CASSPWTGGTGELFF
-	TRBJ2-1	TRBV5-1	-	TGCGCCAGCACCCCGGGACAAGGGGGGGTCGATGAGCAGTTCTTC	CASTPGQGGVDEQFF
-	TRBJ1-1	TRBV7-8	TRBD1	TGTGCCAGCAGCTCGACAGGGGCCCTGAACACTGAAGCTTTCTTT	CASSSTGALNTEAFF
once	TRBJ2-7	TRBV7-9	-	TGTGCCAGCAGCCCAAGCCTTCACGAGCAGTACTTC	CASSPSLHEQYF
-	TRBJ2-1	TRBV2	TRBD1	TGTGCCAGCAGTGAAGATAGGACAGGGCTGGGGAATGAGCAGTTCTTC	CASSEDRTGLGNEQFF
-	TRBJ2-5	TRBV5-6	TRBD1	TGTGCCAGCAGCCCCGGACAGGTCCAAGAGACCCAGTACTTC	CASSPGQVQETQYF
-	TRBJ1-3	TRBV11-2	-	TGTGCCAGCAGCGAGGGGGGGATTGGAAACACCATATATTTT	CASSEGGIGNTIYF
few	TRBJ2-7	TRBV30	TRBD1	TGTGCCTGGGCCGGGACAGGCTCCTACGAGCAGTACTTC	CAWAGTGSYEQYF
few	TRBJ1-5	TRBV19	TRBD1	TGTGCCAGTAGTATTACAGGGGAATATCAGCCCCAGCATTTT	CASSITGEYQPQHF
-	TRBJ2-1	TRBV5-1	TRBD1	TGCGCCAGCACTCGGACAGGGGACATCTACAATGAGCAGTTCTTC	CASTRTGDIYNEQFF
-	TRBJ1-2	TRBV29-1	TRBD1	TGCAGCGCCACAGGGGCAGCTAACTATGGCTACACCTTC	CSATGAANYGYTF
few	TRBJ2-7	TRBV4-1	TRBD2	TGCGCCAGCAGCCCCCCCTTTCGAGGGACTAGCGGGATTGGGTCCTACGAGCAGTACTTC	CASSPPFRGTSGIGSYEQYF
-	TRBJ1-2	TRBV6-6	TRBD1	TGTGCCAGCAGCCCATTTCAAGGGGGCCTCTATGGCTACACCTTC	CASSPFQGGLYGYTF
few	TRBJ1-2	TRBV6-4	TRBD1	TGTGCCAGCAGCCCTGGACAGGGGACCGGCTACACCTTC	CASSPGQGTGYTF
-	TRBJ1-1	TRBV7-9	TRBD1	TGTGACAGCAGCTTAGCGGAGGGGGCGATGAAAACTGAAGCTTTCTTT	CDSSLAEGAMKTEAFF
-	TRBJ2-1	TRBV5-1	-	TGCGCCAGCAGCCCCCAGGGGACCTACAATGAGCAGTTCTTC	CASSPQGTYNEQFF
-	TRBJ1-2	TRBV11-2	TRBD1	TGTGCCAGCAGCTTAGCCGGACAGGGGGGGTATGGCTACACCTTC	CASSLAGQGGYGYTF
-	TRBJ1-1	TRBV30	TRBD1	TGTGCCTGGAATAACAGGGGCTCGAACACTGAAGCTTTCTTT	CAWNNRGSNTEAFF
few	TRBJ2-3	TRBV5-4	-	TGTGCCACGTCCTCAGAATCGTCCACAGATACGCAGTATTTT	CATSSESSTDTQYF
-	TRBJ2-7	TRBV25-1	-	TGTGCCAGCACCGGGAGAGCGGGCGAGCAGTACTTC	CASTGRAGEQYF
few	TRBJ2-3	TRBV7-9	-	TGTGCCAGCAGTGAAGGACAGTTCACAGATACGCAGTATTTT	CASSEGQFTDTQYF
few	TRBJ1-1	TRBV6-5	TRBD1	TGTGCCAGCAGTCTCAGGGGGCTAGGCACTGAAGCTTTCTTT	CASSLRGLGTEAFF
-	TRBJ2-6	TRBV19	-	TGTGCCAGTACCCCCTTAAGTAGTGGGGCCAACGTCCTGACTTTC	CASTPLSSGANVLTF
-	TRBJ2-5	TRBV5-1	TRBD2	TGCGCCAGCAGCTGGCGGGGGGCCGAAGAGACCCAGTACTTC	CASSWRGAEETQYF
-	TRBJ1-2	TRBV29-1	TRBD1	TGCAGCGTCCCGACCGGGACAGGGCGTGGCTACACCTTC	CSVPTGTGRGYTF
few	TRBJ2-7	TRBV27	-	TGTGCCAGCAGTTCGACAGGCGGCATGAGCTCCTACGAGCAGTACTTC	CASSSTGGMSSYEQYF
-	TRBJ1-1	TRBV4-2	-	TGTGCCAGCAGCCAAGAAGGGGGGGCCAGGAACACTGAAGCTTTCTTT	CASSQEGGARNTEAFF
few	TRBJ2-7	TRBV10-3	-	TGTGCCATCAGTGCCGGGACTCTCTACGAGCAGTACTTC	CAISAGTLYEQYF
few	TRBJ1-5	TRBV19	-	TGTGCCAGTAGTATAGGGGGCCAAGATCAGCCCCAGCATTTT	CASSIGGQDQPQHF